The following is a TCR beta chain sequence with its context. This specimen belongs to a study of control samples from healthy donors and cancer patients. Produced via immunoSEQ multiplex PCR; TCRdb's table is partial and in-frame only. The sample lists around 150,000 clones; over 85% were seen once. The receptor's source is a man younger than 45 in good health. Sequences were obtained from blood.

The CDR3 sequence is CASSLDRTGGVGGYTF. The CDR3 coding sequence is TGTGCCAGCAGCTTGGATAGGACAGGGGGCGTCGGTGGCTACACCTTC. V gene TRBV7-2 combines with J gene TRBJ1-2; 11 bases map to TRBD1. The junction had 10 bases not matched to a gene; V was cut back by 3 bases and J by 7 bases. The CDR3 runs 16 residues. Germline V gene data show CDR1 as SGHTA and CDR2 as FQGNSA.